This T cell receptor beta chain was observed in a study of CD8+ T cells in alopecia areata. For the study at large: Severity in treated patients was scored by percentage of scalp area affected. Notes on the study in general: Unlike in mice, where it was clearer, TCR sharing across patients was less clear, possibly HLA-related.

Germline assignment: CDR1 MNHEY and CDR2 SMNVEV (reference sequence). This CDR3 contains 11 residues. The V end lost 11 bases, the J end lost 6 bases, and 13 bases lay between the germline ends. RNA extraction was followed by reverse transcription into cDNA, which acted as the sequencing template. Repertoires were generated with immunoSEQ multiplex PCR, while TCRdb's copy carries only in-frame clones and drops some. The data contain 130,000 or so clones, 61% of them singletons. Worth noting for this clone: The antigen is undetermined.

As to treatment: oral pan-JAK inhibitor, 5-10 mg twice daily. Peripheral blood and lesional scalp punch biopsies came from alopecia areata patients. This sequence originates from a human donor with alopecia areata. This chain links TRBV27 with TRBJ1-2; tentatively, D is TRBD1 (6 bases). The material was CD4+ T cells sorted from blood, obtained at week 4, from a patient treated with tofacitinib. The DNA of the CDR3 is TGTGCCGCGGGGGCAGACCATGGCTACACCTTC. Encoded protein: CAAGADHGYTF.